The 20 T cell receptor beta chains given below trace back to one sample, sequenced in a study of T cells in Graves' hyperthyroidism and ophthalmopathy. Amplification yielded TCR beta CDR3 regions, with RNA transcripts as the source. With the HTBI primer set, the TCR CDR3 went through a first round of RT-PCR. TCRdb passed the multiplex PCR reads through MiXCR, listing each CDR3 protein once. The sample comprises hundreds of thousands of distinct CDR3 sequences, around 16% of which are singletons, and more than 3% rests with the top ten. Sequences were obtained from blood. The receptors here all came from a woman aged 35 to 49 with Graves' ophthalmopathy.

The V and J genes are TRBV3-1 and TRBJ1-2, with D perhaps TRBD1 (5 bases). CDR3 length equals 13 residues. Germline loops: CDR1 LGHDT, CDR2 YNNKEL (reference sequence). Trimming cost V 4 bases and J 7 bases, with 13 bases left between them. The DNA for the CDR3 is TGTGCCAGCAGCCCCCCGGGGGAGACTGGCTACACCTTC. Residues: CASSPPGETGYTF.

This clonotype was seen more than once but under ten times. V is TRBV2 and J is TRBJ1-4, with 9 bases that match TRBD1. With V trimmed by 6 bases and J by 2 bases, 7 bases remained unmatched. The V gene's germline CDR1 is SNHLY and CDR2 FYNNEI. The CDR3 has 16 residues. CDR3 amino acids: CASSSQGATTNEKLFF. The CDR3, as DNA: TGTGCCAGCAGCTCACAGGGGGCAACCACTAATGAAAAACTGTTTTTT.

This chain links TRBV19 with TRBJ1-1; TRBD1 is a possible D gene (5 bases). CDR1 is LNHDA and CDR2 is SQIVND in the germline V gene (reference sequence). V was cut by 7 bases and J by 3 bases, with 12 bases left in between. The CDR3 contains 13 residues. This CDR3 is CASMRVGDTEAFF. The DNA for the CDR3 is TGTGCCAGTATGAGGGTAGGGGACACTGAAGCTTTCTTT. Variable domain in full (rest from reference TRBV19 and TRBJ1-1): DGGITQSPKYLFRKEGQNVTLSCEQNLNHDAMYWYRQDPGQGLRLIYYSQIVNDFQKGDIAEGYSVSREKKESFPLTVTSAQKNPTAFYLCASMRVGDTEAFFGQGTRLTVV.

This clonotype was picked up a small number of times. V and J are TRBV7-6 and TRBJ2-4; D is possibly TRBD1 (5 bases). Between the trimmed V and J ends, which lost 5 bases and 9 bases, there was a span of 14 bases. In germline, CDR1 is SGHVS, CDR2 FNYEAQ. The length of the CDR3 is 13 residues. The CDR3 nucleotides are TGTGCCAGCAGCCTACGGGTTCAGGGCATTCAGTACTTC. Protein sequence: CASSLRVQGIQYF.

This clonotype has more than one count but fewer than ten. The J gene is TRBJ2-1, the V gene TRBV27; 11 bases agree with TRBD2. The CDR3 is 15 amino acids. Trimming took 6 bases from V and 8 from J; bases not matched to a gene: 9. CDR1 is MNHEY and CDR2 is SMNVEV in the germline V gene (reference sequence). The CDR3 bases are TGTGCCAGCAGCAGATCACTAGCGGGAGTTTATGAGCAGTTCTTC. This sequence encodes CASSRSLAGVYEQFF.

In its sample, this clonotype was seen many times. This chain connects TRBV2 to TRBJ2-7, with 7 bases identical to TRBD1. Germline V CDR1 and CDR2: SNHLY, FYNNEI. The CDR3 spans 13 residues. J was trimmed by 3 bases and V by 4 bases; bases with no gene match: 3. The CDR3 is CASSGYRGYEQYF. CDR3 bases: TGTGCCAGCAGTGGATACAGGGGCTACGAGCAGTACTTC.

CDR3 sequence: CASSLNPGQNTGELFF. In DNA, the CDR3 is TGTGCCAGCAGCTTAAATCCGGGACAAAACACCGGGGAGCTGTTTTTT. The chain carries TRBV7-3 and TRBJ2-2, with a weak D call TRBD1 (6 bases). The V gene's germline CDR1 is SGHTA and CDR2 FQGTGA. V lost 1 base to trimming and J lost 2 bases, with 11 bases between them. The CDR3 totals 16 residues.

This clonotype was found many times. The CDR3 DNA sequence: TGTGCCAGCAGCGGCTATAGCGGTAGCTCCTACAATGAGCAGTTCTTC. Its translation: CASSGYSGSSYNEQFF. The gene calls are TRBV11-1 and TRBJ2-1; tentatively, D is TRBD2 (6 bases). The CDR3 is 16 residues long. With 5 bases removed from V and 0 bases from J, the gap between germline ends came to 14 bases. Germline CDR1 is SGHAT and CDR2 is FQDESV (reference sequence).

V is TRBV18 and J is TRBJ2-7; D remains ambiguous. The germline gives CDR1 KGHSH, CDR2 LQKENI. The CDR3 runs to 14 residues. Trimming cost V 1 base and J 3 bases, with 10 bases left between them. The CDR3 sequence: CASSPLSDNYEQYF. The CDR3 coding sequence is TGTGCCAGCTCACCACTCAGTGACAACTACGAGCAGTACTTC.

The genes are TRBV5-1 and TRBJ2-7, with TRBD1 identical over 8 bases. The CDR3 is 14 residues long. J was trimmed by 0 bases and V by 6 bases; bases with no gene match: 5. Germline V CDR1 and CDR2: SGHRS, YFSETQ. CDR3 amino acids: CASNPGTGSYEQYF. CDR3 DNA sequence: TGCGCCAGCAACCCCGGGACAGGCTCCTACGAGCAGTACTTC.

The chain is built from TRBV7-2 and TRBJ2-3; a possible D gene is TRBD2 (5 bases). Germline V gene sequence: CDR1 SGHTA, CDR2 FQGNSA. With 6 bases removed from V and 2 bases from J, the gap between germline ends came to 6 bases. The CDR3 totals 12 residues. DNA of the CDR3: TGTGCCAGCAGTGACTACACAGATACGCAGTATTTT. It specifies CASSDYTDTQYF. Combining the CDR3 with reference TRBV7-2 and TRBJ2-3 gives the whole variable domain GAGVSQSPSNKVTEKGKDVELRCDPISGHTALYWYRQSLGQGLEFLIYFQGNSAPDKSGLPSDRFSAERTGGSVSTLTIQRTQQEDSAVYLCASSDYTDTQYFGPGTRLTVL.

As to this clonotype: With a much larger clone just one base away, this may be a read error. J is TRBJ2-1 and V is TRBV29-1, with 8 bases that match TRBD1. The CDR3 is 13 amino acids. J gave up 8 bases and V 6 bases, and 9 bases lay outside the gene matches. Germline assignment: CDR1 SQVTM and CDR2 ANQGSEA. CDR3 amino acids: CSVNPQGVDEQFF. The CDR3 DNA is TGCAGCGTGAACCCACAGGGGGTTGATGAGCAGTTCTTC.

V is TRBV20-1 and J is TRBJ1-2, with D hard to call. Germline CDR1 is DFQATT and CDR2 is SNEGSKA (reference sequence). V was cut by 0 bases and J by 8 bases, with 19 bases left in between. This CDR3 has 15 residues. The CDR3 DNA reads TGCAGTGCTAGAGATCATCAGACGGTCAGAGCCGGCTACACCTTC. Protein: CSARDHQTVRAGYTF.

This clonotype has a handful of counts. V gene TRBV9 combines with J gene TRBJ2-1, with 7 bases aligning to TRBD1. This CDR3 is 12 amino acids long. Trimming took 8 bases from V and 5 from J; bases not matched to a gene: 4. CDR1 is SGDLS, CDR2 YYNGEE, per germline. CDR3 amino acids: CASDRADNEQFF. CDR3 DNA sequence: TGTGCCAGTGACAGGGCAGACAATGAGCAGTTCTTC.

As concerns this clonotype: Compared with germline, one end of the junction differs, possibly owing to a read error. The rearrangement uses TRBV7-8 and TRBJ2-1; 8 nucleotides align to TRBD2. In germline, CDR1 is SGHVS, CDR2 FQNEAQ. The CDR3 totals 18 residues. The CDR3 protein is CASSGNLGSGSSYSEQFF. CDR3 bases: TGTGCCAGCAGCGGAAATCTGGGAAGCGGGAGCTCCTACAGTGAGCAGTTCTTC.

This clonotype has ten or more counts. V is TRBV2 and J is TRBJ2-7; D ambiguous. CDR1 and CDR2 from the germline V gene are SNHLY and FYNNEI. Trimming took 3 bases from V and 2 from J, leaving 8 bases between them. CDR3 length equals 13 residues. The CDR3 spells CASSDPGTYEQYF. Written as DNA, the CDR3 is TGTGCCAGCAGTGACCCGGGCACCTACGAGCAGTACTTC.

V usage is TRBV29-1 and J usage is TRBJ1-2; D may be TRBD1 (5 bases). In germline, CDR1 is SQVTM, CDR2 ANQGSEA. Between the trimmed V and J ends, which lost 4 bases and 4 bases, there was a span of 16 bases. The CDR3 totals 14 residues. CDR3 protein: CSVAPPDSPYGYTF. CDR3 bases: TGCAGCGTTGCACCTCCCGACAGCCCCTATGGCTACACCTTC.

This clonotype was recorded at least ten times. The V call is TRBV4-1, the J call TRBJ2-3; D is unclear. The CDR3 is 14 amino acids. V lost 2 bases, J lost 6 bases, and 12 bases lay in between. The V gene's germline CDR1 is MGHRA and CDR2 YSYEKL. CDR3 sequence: CASSQPPRTDTQYF. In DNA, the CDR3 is TGCGCCAGCAGCCAACCCCCTCGAACGGATACGCAGTATTTT.

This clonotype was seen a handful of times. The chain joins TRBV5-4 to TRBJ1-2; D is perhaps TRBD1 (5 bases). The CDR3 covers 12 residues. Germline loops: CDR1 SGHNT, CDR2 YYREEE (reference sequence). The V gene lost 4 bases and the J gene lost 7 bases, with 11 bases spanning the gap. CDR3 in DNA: TGTGCCAGCAGCAATCAGGGTTCTGGCTACACCTTC. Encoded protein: CASSNQGSGYTF.

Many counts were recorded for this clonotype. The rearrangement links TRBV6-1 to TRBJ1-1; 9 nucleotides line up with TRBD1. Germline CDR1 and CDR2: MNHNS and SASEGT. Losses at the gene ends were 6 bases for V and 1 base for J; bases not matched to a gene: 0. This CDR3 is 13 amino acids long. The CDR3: CASRTGGNTEAFF. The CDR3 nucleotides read TGTGCCAGCAGGACAGGGGGGAACACTGAAGCTTTCTTT.